The 29 T cell receptor beta chains below were found in one sample sequenced in a study of cytomegalovirus exposure and HLA in healthy donors (dated by TCRdb to the late 2010s). To prepare the library, the immunoSEQ multiplex PCR assay was applied. A mixture of 60 forward primers for TCR Vbeta segments and 13 reverse primers for TCR Jbeta segments was used in the multiplex PCR. The immuneACCESS repertoire file appears here via TCRdb, limited to in-frame rearrangements. These files lack a portion of the clones; in checked studies, under half of the deficit traces to unresolved V genes, and the cause of the others is not known. Here the sample has 150,000 or so clones; almost 80% occur a single time. The ten biggest clones cover 6% to 7% of the sample. Specimen: PBMCs. The receptor source for this set is a man aged 40-55 years in good health and CMV-seropositive.

In its sample, this clone was seen once. The V gene is TRBV11-2, the J gene TRBJ2-2; 11 nucleotides agree with TRBD2. In germline, CDR1 is SGHAT, CDR2 FQNNGV. The CDR3 runs to 15 residues. After removal of 5 bases from V and 5 bases from J, the junction contained 4 bases not matched to a gene. CDR3 DNA: TGTGCCAGCAGCCCTCTAGCGGGAGGTACCGGGGAGCTGTTTTTT. Its protein is CASSPLAGGTGELFF.

The genes are TRBV9 and TRBJ2-1; 9 bases align to TRBD2. V was clipped by 2 bases and J by 7 bases; unmatched bases: 7. The CDR3 contains 15 residues. CDR1 and CDR2 (germline): SGDLS, YYNGEE. This CDR3 is CASSVGTSWGNEQFF. CDR3 bases: TGTGCCAGCAGCGTCGGGACTAGCTGGGGGAATGAGCAGTTCTTC.

As regards this clone: Germline is not matched at one junction end, which may reflect a read error. This chain joins TRBV28 and TRBJ2-6, with 9 bases identical to TRBD2. This CDR3 is 15 amino acids long. Germline V gene sequence: CDR1 MDHEN, CDR2 SYDVKM. CDR3 in amino acids: CASSRLAAGANGLTF. DNA for the CDR3: TGTGCCAGCAGTCGACTAGCGGCTGGGGCCAACGGCCTGACTTTC.

There are a few counts of this clone. The V and J genes are TRBV7-2 and TRBJ2-1; D remains unclear. V lost 5 bases, J lost 12 bases, and 26 bases lay in between. There are 16 residues in the CDR3. The germline CDR1 and CDR2 sequences are SGHTA and FQGNSA. The CDR3 region has the DNA TGTGCCAGCAGCCCACTCCTACTGGGTTGGTTCCCGGGGCAGTTCTTC. It translates to CASSPLLLGWFPGQFF.

J is TRBJ1-2 and V is TRBV9, with D perhaps TRBD1 (5 bases). The CDR3 totals 14 residues. V dropped 3 bases and J dropped 8 bases, with 17 bases sitting between them. Germline-derived CDR1 and CDR2 are SGDLS and YYNGEE. CDR3 sequence (DNA): TGTGCCAGCAGCGGGCCGGCCGGGGAGGGGGGCTACACCTTC. Encoded protein: CASSGPAGEGGYTF.

This chain links TRBV27 with TRBJ2-1, with 9 nucleotides matching TRBD2. Germline V gives CDR1 MNHEY, CDR2 SMNVEV (reference sequence). This CDR3 has 15 amino acids. With V trimmed by 3 bases and J by 2 bases, 2 bases remained unmatched. The CDR3 DNA follows: TGTGCCAGCAGTTTGAAGCGGGAGGCCTACAATGAGCAGTTCTTC. Translating gives CASSLKREAYNEQFF.

V and J are TRBV5-1 and TRBJ2-5, with 7 bases fitting TRBD2. CDR3 size: 15 residues. Trimming took 4 bases from V and 1 from J; bases not matched to a gene: 7. Germline CDR1 and CDR2: SGHRS and YFSETQ. The CDR3 DNA follows: TGCGCCAGCAGCGTCGGTGGGAGGGTCCAAGAGACCCAGTACTTC. It encodes CASSVGGRVQETQYF. The full variable domain, rest sourced from reference TRBV5-1 and TRBJ2-5, is KAGVTQTPRYLIKTRGQQVTLSCSPISGHRSVSWYQQTPGQGLQFLFEYFSETQRNKGNFPGRFSGRQFSNSRSEMNVSTLELGDSALYLCASSVGGRVQETQYFGPGTRLLVL.

V gene TRBV23-1 combines with J gene TRBJ1-1; the D gene is possibly TRBD1 (5 bases). TRBV23-1 is given ORF status, its function remaining uncertain. CDR3 size: 14 residues. V was shortened by 8 bases and J by 4 bases, with 17 bases between the two germline ends. This CDR3 reads CASGMGLGITEAFF. The CDR3 nucleotides read TGCGCCAGCGGAATGGGGCTGGGGATCACTGAAGCTTTCTTT.

The genes are TRBV5-1 and TRBJ2-1, with D tentatively TRBD1 (5 bases). This CDR3 has 14 residues. CDR1 SGHRS and CDR2 YFSETQ come from the germline V gene. Deletions cut 3 bases from V and 8 bases from J, with 15 bases between. The CDR3 loop reads CASSSGLQNDEQFF. CDR3 in DNA: TGCGCCAGCAGCTCAGGGCTCCAAAACGATGAGCAGTTCTTC.

The genes are TRBV9 and TRBJ2-1, with D uncertain. Between the trimmed V and J ends, which lost 0 bases and 5 bases, there was a span of 9 bases. The germline gives CDR1 SGDLS, CDR2 YYNGEE. The CDR3 totals 14 residues. CDR3 nucleotides: TGTGCCAGCAGCGTAGGTCCCCGTGACAATGAGCAGTTCTTC. Protein: CASSVGPRDNEQFF.

The chain carries TRBV6-6 and TRBJ1-3; 8 positions agree with TRBD1. V lost 2 bases to trimming and J lost 2 bases; unmatched junction nucleotides: 2. Per the germline V gene, CDR1 is MNHNY and CDR2 is SVGAGI (reference sequence). The CDR3 has 15 residues. The CDR3 spells CASSYMTGAGNTIYF. DNA of the CDR3: TGTGCCAGCAGTTACATGACAGGGGCTGGAAACACCATATATTTT.

Here the CDR3 DNA reads TGTGCCAGCAGCTTAGTTGGGACAGGTTCCTACGAGCAGTACTTC. Its protein product is CASSLVGTGSYEQYF. This chain links TRBV7-2 with TRBJ2-5; 8 bases agree with TRBD1. With the DNA end fitting TRBJ2-7 better, the J assignment may be wrong. The CDR3 covers 15 residues. Per the germline V gene, CDR1 is SGHTA and CDR2 is FQGNSA.

The genes are TRBV6-5 and TRBJ2-7, with 7 bases fitting TRBD2. Germline CDR1 is MNHEY and CDR2 is SVGAGI. This CDR3 is 14 amino acids long. J was trimmed by 4 bases and V by 4 bases; bases with no gene match: 7. DNA of the CDR3: TGTGCCAGCAGTTTCCGGACTAGAATGTACGAGCAGTACTTC. It translates to CASSFRTRMYEQYF.

V is TRBV2 and J is TRBJ2-3; TRBD2 aligns across 11 bases. CDR3 size: 14 residues. J gave up 8 bases and V 5 bases, and 6 bases lay outside the gene matches. Per the germline V gene, CDR1 is SNHLY and CDR2 is FYNNEI. CDR3 nucleotide sequence: TGTGCCAGCAGTCAACTAGCGGGAGTAGGTACGCAGTATTTT. Translated, it gives CASSQLAGVGTQYF.

The chain uses TRBV5-1 and TRBJ1-2, with 7 bases matching TRBD1. Germline-derived CDR1 and CDR2 are SGHRS and YFSETQ. The CDR3 loop spans 14 amino acids. V shed 5 bases and J 3 bases; nucleotides not matched to a gene: 7. This CDR3 reads CASRRGQTDYGYTF. In DNA form, the CDR3 reads TGCGCCAGCAGGAGGGGACAGACGGACTATGGCTACACCTTC.

The rearrangement links TRBV15 to TRBJ2-3; 7 nucleotides align to TRBD1. J lost 4 bases, V lost 4 bases, and 11 bases had no gene match. The CDR3 runs 16 residues. Germline loops: CDR1 LNHNV, CDR2 YYDKDF (reference sequence). CDR3 loop: CATSIGTADLADTQYF. In DNA form, the CDR3 reads TGTGCCACCAGCATAGGGACAGCGGATTTGGCAGATACGCAGTATTTT.

The chain employs TRBV11-2 and TRBJ1-2; tentatively, D is TRBD1 (5 bases). Germline V gives CDR1 SGHAT, CDR2 FQNNGV. This CDR3 region has 13 residues. The ends were cut back, 4 bases at V and 5 bases at J, with 11 bases in the middle. The CDR3 DNA follows: TGTGCCAGCAGCTCGGGGGTCTTATATGGCTACACCTTC. This codes for CASSSGVLYGYTF.

The rearrangement joins TRBV19 to TRBJ2-7; 9 nucleotides line up with TRBD2. V lost 5 bases and J lost 0; bases outside the gene matches: 5. Germline V gives CDR1 LNHDA, CDR2 SQIVND (reference sequence). The CDR3 loop spans 15 amino acids. CDR3 DNA sequence: TGTGCCAGTAGTTTATTTAGCGGGGGCTCCTACGAGCAGTACTTC. Amino acid sequence: CASSLFSGGSYEQYF.

The chain uses TRBV25-1 and TRBJ1-2, with D perhaps matching TRBD1 (5 bases). CDR3 length: 16 amino acids. V gave up 3 bases and J gave up 7 bases, with 21 bases separating them. The germline V gene encodes CDR1 MGHDK and CDR2 SYGVNS. CDR3 DNA: TGTGCCAGCAGTGACCCCCAGGGAGGGACTTTTCGTGGCTACACCTTC. Protein sequence: CASSDPQGGTFRGYTF.

This sequence joins TRBV5-1 and TRBJ2-3; D is ambiguous. This CDR3 has 15 amino acids. The germline V gene encodes CDR1 SGHRS and CDR2 YFSETQ. V was pared by 0 bases and J by 5 bases, with 13 bases between. CDR3 residues: CASSLGGLVGDTQYF. The CDR3 DNA is TGCGCCAGCAGCTTGGGCGGATTGGTAGGAGATACGCAGTATTTT.

This clone has only a few counts. The chain is built from TRBV19 and TRBJ2-5; 14 bases are a match to TRBD2. This CDR3 is 15 amino acids long. Looked up from germline, CDR1 is LNHDA and CDR2 is SQIVND (reference sequence). With 3 bases clipped from V and 3 bases from J, the junction kept 0 bases outside the gene matches. This CDR3 reads CASSMGLAGEETQYF. In DNA form, the CDR3 reads TGTGCCAGTAGTATGGGACTAGCGGGAGAAGAGACCCAGTACTTC.

The chain is built from TRBV19 and TRBJ1-1; possible D gene TRBD1, 5 bases. V was clipped by 6 bases and J by 5 bases, with 13 bases between them. The CDR3 extends over 13 amino acids. Germline values: CDR1 LNHDA, CDR2 SQIVND (reference sequence). CDR3 residues: CASRWQGGTEAFF. The CDR3 nucleotides read TGTGCCAGTAGGTGGCAGGGAGGGACTGAAGCTTTCTTT. The full variable domain, with the rest looked up from reference TRBV19 and TRBJ1-1, is DGGITQSPKYLFRKEGQNVTLSCEQNLNHDAMYWYRQDPGQGLRLIYYSQIVNDFQKGDIAEGYSVSREKKESFPLTVTSAQKNPTAFYLCASRWQGGTEAFFGQGTRLTVV.

With regard to this clone: Other nucleotide sequences from this sample produce the same CDR3. The V and J genes are TRBV9 and TRBJ2-1; the match to TRBD2 covers 9 bases. Unmatched junction bases numbered 4, after V lost 0 bases and J lost 3 bases. CDR1 and CDR2 (germline): SGDLS, YYNGEE. The length of the CDR3 is 16 residues. The CDR3 DNA is TGTGCCAGCAGCGTAGGTGGTAGCGGGGGCTACAATGAGCAGTTCTTC. Encoded protein: CASSVGGSGGYNEQFF.

The V call is TRBV28, the J call TRBJ1-3; tentatively, D is TRBD1 (5 bases). In germline, CDR1 is MDHEN, CDR2 SYDVKM. The V and J ends lost 6 bases and 0 bases respectively, with 9 bases between them. The CDR3 covers 14 residues. This chain's CDR3 is CASRGGVSGNTIYF. For the CDR3, the DNA is TGTGCCAGCAGGGGGGGGGTCTCTGGAAACACCATATATTTT.

The J gene is TRBJ2-6, the V gene TRBV5-1; 8 nucleotides line up with TRBD1. J was trimmed by 1 base and V by 2 bases; bases with no gene match: 11. CDR1 and CDR2 (germline): SGHRS, YFSETQ. CDR3 size: 19 residues. The CDR3 protein is CASSFPFGQGGSGANVLTF. CDR3 nucleotide sequence: TGCGCCAGCAGCTTTCCGTTCGGACAGGGTGGATCTGGGGCCAACGTCCTGACTTTC.

The chain carries TRBV6-1 and TRBJ1-4; 10 nucleotides match TRBD1. This CDR3 has 18 amino acids. Losses at the gene ends were 0 bases for V and 0 bases for J; bases not matched to a gene: 4. Germline V lookup: CDR1 MNHNS, CDR2 SASEGT. This chain's CDR3 is CASSEAGTGVATNEKLFF. Here the CDR3 DNA reads TGTGCCAGCAGTGAAGCGGGGACAGGGGTGGCAACTAATGAAAAACTGTTTTTT.

On this clone itself: Other DNA sequences from this sample encode an identical CDR3 as well. The chain combines TRBV5-1 with TRBJ1-4, with 7 bases fitting TRBD1. The CDR3 covers 14 residues. The germline CDR1 and CDR2 sequences are SGHRS and YFSETQ. Trimming removed 4 bases from V and 6 bases from J; junction bases left unmatched: 6. DNA for the CDR3: TGCGCCAGCAGCCGACAGGGTGGGGATGAAAAACTGTTTTTT. Its translation is CASSRQGGDEKLFF.

V is TRBV28 and J is TRBJ1-5, with D perhaps TRBD1 (5 bases). In germline, CDR1 is MDHEN, CDR2 SYDVKM. The CDR3 is 15 amino acids. V was pared by 8 bases and J by 4 bases, with 18 bases between. The DNA of the CDR3 is TGTGCCAGCTCTTTGGAGGGGTCGCCGAATCAGCCCCAGCATTTT. It codes for CASSLEGSPNQPQHF.

This clone was seen a few times. The chain is built from TRBV5-4 and TRBJ2-7; 7 nucleotides line up with TRBD1. Germline CDR1 reads SGHNT; CDR2 reads YYREEE (reference sequence). The CDR3 runs to 15 residues. The ends lost 2 bases at V and 5 bases at J; junction bases unmatched: 10. CDR3 sequence (DNA): TGTGCCAGCAGCTTAAGACAGGGAAAGGAGGACGAGCAGTACTTC. Its translation is CASSLRQGKEDEQYF.